Presented here are 26 T cell receptor beta chains from one specimen sequenced in a study of T cell clonotyping in hematopoietic cell transplantation. As to time point: recipient sample about 28 days before transplant, after cytoreduction. Using immunoSEQ multiplex PCR, the repertoire was profiled, and TCRdb retains in-frame clones only, with some absent. This table holds fewer than 50,000 clones, approximately 90% found once. The input for sequencing was peripheral blood mononuclear cells, taken before stem cell transplant. The source is a man between 60 and 75 years old with biphenotypic leukemia. Some clones in this sample may be carry-over from other donors' samples.

Turning to this clone: The junction and the germline gene differ at one end; a read error may be behind it. The rearrangement links TRBV20-1 to TRBJ2-7, with D possibly TRBD1 on 5 matching bases. This CDR3 region has 10 residues. The germline V gene encodes CDR1 DFQATT and CDR2 SNEGSKA (reference sequence). The DNA of the CDR3 is TGCAGTGCCTTCAGAAGGGGCGATTTATTC. This sequence encodes CSAFRRGDLF.

This chain uses TRBV5-1 with TRBJ1-2, with 8 bases matching TRBD1. The trim removed 0 bases at V and 6 bases at J, leaving 13 bases unmatched. The CDR3 is 17 residues long. The germline CDR1 and CDR2 sequences are SGHRS and YFSETQ. The CDR3 bases are TGCGCCAGCAGCTTGGAGGGGGCCCCAGGGGGCGGTAATGGCTACACCTTC. It specifies CASSLEGAPGGGNGYTF.

The chain is built from TRBV5-6 and TRBJ1-2, with a possible D match to TRBD1 (6 bases). CDR1 and CDR2 from the germline V gene are SGHDT and YYEEEE. With 0 bases removed from V and 4 bases from J, the gap between germline ends came to 7 bases. The CDR3 runs to 13 residues. CDR3 nucleotide sequence: TGTGCCAGCAGCTTGGGGACAGCCTATGGCTACACCTTC. Amino acid sequence: CASSLGTAYGYTF.

V is TRBV11-1 and J is TRBJ1-1, with a weak D call TRBD1 (5 bases). The germline V and J ends were trimmed by 0 bases and 5 bases, with 13 bases remaining between them. The V gene's germline CDR1 is SGHAT and CDR2 FQDESV (reference sequence). This CDR3 has 15 residues. CDR3 in amino acids: CASSLAQGELTEAFF. The CDR3 DNA reads as TGTGCCAGCAGCTTAGCGCAGGGTGAATTGACTGAAGCTTTCTTT.

This rearrangement joins TRBV21-1 to TRBJ1-1; TRBD1 is the table's D call and was not checked against the DNA. TRBV21-1 is a listed pseudogene. CDR3 length: 17 residues. CDR3 nucleotides: TGTGCCAGCAGCAAAGGGACAGGGGGTCCTATGAACACTGAAGCTTTCTTT. Translation: CASSKGTGGPMNTEAFF.

The chain uses TRBV19 and TRBJ2-6; the D gene is possibly TRBD2 (6 bases). Between the trimmed V and J ends, which lost 1 base and 0 bases, there was a span of 13 bases. This CDR3 is 18 amino acids long. The germline CDR1 and CDR2 sequences are LNHDA and SQIVND (reference sequence). Here the CDR3 DNA reads TGTGCCAGTAGTATAGGTCGGAGGGCCGGCTCTGGGGCCAACGTCCTGACTTTC. Its protein is CASSIGRRAGSGANVLTF.

The chain has TRBV7-2 and TRBJ2-5, with D uncertain. This CDR3 comprises 13 residues. CDR1 is SGHTA and CDR2 is FQGNSA in the germline V gene. The V and J ends lost 5 bases and 2 bases respectively, with 9 bases between them. As DNA, the CDR3 is TGTGCCAGCAGCCGACGATTGCAAGAGACCCAGTACTTC. It translates to CASSRRLQETQYF.

This clone was found once. The J gene is TRBJ2-7, the V gene TRBV5-1, with unresolved D. The CDR3 totals 15 residues. V gave up 1 base and J gave up 6 bases, with 17 bases separating them. In germline, CDR1 is SGHRS, CDR2 YFSETQ. Written as DNA, the CDR3 is TGCGCCAGCAGCTTGTTGTTCGGGCACCGTGGCGAGCAGTACTTC. Translation: CASSLLFGHRGEQYF.

The chain couples TRBV6-5 to TRBJ1-2; 11 bases line up with TRBD1. V was pared by 5 bases and J by 8 bases, with 7 bases of the junction left unmatched. The CDR3 has 14 residues. Germline V gene sequence: CDR1 MNHEY, CDR2 SVGAGI. The CDR3 DNA follows: TGTGCCAGCAGTAAGGACAGGGGGCTTCACGGCTACACCTTC. Translated, it gives CASSKDRGLHGYTF.

The chain has TRBV11-2 and TRBJ1-2, with 8 positions matching TRBD1. V was pared by 0 bases and J by 4 bases, with 7 bases of the junction left unmatched. There are 16 residues in the CDR3. CDR1 is SGHAT and CDR2 is FQNNGV in the germline V gene. CDR3 nucleotides: TGTGCCAGCAGCTTAGATCCAGGGGACAGGCTCTATGGCTACACCTTC. The encoded protein is CASSLDPGDRLYGYTF.

The J gene is TRBJ2-3, the V gene TRBV10-3; TRBD1 matches 10 bases. V shed 8 bases, J shed 4 bases, and the junction held 12 bases outside the gene matches. The CDR3 is 16 amino acids. CDR1 is ENHRY and CDR2 is SYGVKD in the germline V gene. This CDR3 reads CAIGAPGQGYSDTQYF. The CDR3 DNA sequence: TGTGCCATCGGGGCTCCGGGACAGGGGTATTCAGATACGCAGTATTTT.

There are a few counts of this clone. The J gene is TRBJ1-5, the V gene TRBV6-1, with a weak D call TRBD1 (5 bases). The CDR3 has 14 amino acids. V lost 4 bases to trimming and J lost 6 bases, with 13 bases between them. CDR1 and CDR2 from the germline V gene are MNHNS and SASEGT. DNA of the CDR3: TGTGCCAGCAGTGGACTAGGGACGGGTCAGCCCCAGCATTTT. Translated: CASSGLGTGQPQHF.

The chain links TRBV6-4 to TRBJ2-2, with D possibly being TRBD1 (5 bases). The CDR3 sequence is 15 residues long. Germline CDR1 and CDR2: MRHNA and SNTAGT. V gave up 6 bases and J gave up 3 bases, with 14 bases separating them. The CDR3 region is CASRPRDSYTGELFF. Here the CDR3 DNA reads TGTGCCAGCAGACCTCGAGACAGCTACACCGGGGAGCTGTTTTTT.

The chain joins TRBV30 to TRBJ2-7, with unresolved D. The CDR3 is 12 residues long. Germline V gene data show CDR1 as GTSNPN and CDR2 as SVGIG (reference sequence). V was pared by 5 bases and J by 1 base, with 9 bases between. The CDR3 spells CAWSEESYEQYF. The CDR3, as DNA: TGTGCCTGGTCCGAGGAATCCTACGAGCAGTACTTC.

This clone was observed a few times. This chain connects TRBV9 to TRBJ2-2; 8 bases are shared with TRBD2. With V trimmed by 3 bases and J by 8 bases, 6 bases remained unmatched. The CDR3 has 14 residues. Germline V CDR1 and CDR2: SGDLS, YYNGEE. CDR3 in DNA: TGTGCCAGCAGCGCCGACCCTAGCGGGGGGGAGCTGTTTTTT. Translating gives CASSADPSGGELFF.

This chain connects TRBV14 to TRBJ2-1, with unresolved D. The CDR3 length is 14 residues. The ends were cut back, 7 bases at V and 5 bases at J, with 15 bases in the middle. Germline V gene lookup returns CDR1 SGHDN and CDR2 FVKESK. CDR3 in amino acids: CASTPIGSHNEQFF. The DNA for the CDR3 is TGTGCCAGCACCCCCATCGGGTCCCACAATGAGCAGTTCTTC.

This clone has just one count. The DNA of the CDR3 is TGTGCCAGCAGTCGGACGCCGGAGGGCAATCAGCCCCAGCATTTT. Protein: CASSRTPEGNQPQHF. The chain joins TRBV6-5 to TRBJ1-5; no clear D. Germline CDR1 is MNHEY and CDR2 is SVGAGI. This CDR3 region has 15 residues. The V gene lost 5 bases and the J gene lost 2 bases, with 13 bases spanning the gap.

The chain employs TRBV19 and TRBJ2-5; 7 nucleotides line up with TRBD1. Germline loops: CDR1 LNHDA, CDR2 SQIVND (reference sequence). Trimming cost V 4 bases and J 5 bases; bases outside gene matches: 4. There are 13 residues in the CDR3. The CDR3 here is CASSRGGAETQYF. In DNA, the CDR3 is TGTGCCAGTAGTAGAGGGGGCGCGGAGACCCAGTACTTC.

The V gene is TRBV27, the J gene TRBJ2-3; no reliable D call. V lost 3 bases, J lost 2 bases, and 9 bases lay in between. The germline CDR1 and CDR2 sequences are MNHEY and SMNVEV (reference sequence). The CDR3 is 14 amino acids. This CDR3 reads CASSFGAYTDTQYF. In DNA, the CDR3 is TGTGCCAGCAGTTTCGGAGCGTACACAGATACGCAGTATTTT.

The chain employs TRBV28 and TRBJ2-7, with TRBD1 matching over 7 bases. The CDR3 runs to 16 residues. CDR1 is MDHEN and CDR2 is SYDVKM in the germline V gene. The V and J ends lost 1 base and 0 bases, in that order; junction bases with no gene match: 6. The CDR3 loop reads CASSLFGDRFSYEQYF. The CDR3 DNA follows: TGTGCCAGCAGTTTATTCGGGGACAGATTCTCCTACGAGCAGTACTTC.

This clone was detected only once. The V gene is TRBV18, the J gene TRBJ2-7; D may match TRBD1 or TRBD2 (5 bases each). This CDR3 region has 13 residues. Germline assignment: CDR1 KGHSH and CDR2 LQKENI. With 2 bases removed from V and 7 bases from J, the gap between germline ends came to 12 bases. CDR3 protein: CASSPGTEREQYF. CDR3 nucleotide sequence: TGTGCCAGCTCACCAGGGACGGAGAGGGAGCAGTACTTC. The variable domain in full, with the rest retrieved from reference TRBV18 and TRBJ2-7, is NAGVMQNPRHLVRRRGQEARLRCSPMKGHSHVYWYRQLPEEGLKFMVYLQKENIIDESGMPKERFSAEFPKEGPSILRIQQVVRGDSAAYFCASSPGTEREQYFGPGTRLTVT.

This chain links TRBV30 with TRBJ2-5, with D perhaps matching TRBD1 (7 bases). The CDR3 spans 13 residues. Germline V gene lookup returns CDR1 GTSNPN and CDR2 SVGIG (reference sequence). V was clipped by 6 bases and J by 5 bases, with 16 bases between them. The CDR3 coding sequence is TGTGCCTGTACCACAGGGGCGGGGGAGACCCAGTACTTC. Encoded protein: CACTTGAGETQYF.

Only one count was recorded for this clone. This rearrangement joins TRBV6-1 to TRBJ1-1, with D possibly being TRBD1 (6 bases). Germline-derived CDR1 and CDR2 are MNHNS and SASEGT. The V and J ends lost 3 bases and 3 bases respectively, with 8 bases between them. The CDR3 length is 13 residues. CDR3 in amino acids: CASSERGHTEAFF. CDR3 nucleotides: TGTGCCAGCAGTGAGCGGGGGCACACTGAAGCTTTCTTT.

The CDR3 here is CAITTAYGELFF. DNA of the CDR3: TGTGCCATCACCACGGCTTACGGGGAGCTGTTTTTT. This chain links TRBV10-3 with TRBJ2-2; D remains ambiguous. The CDR3 sequence is 12 residues long. Germline V lookup: CDR1 ENHRY, CDR2 SYGVKD. The ends were cut back, 7 bases at V and 7 bases at J, with 10 bases in the middle.

This CDR3 reads CATNGQPFRYGYTF. The CDR3 coding sequence is TGTGCCACCAATGGACAGCCTTTTCGCTATGGCTACACCTTC. This rearrangement joins TRBV6-1 to TRBJ1-2; possible D gene TRBD1, 6 bases. In germline, CDR1 is MNHNS, CDR2 SASEGT. The V end lost 10 bases, the J end lost 4 bases, and 19 bases lay between the germline ends. The length of the CDR3 is 14 residues.

This chain connects TRBV7-2 to TRBJ2-5, with 10 bases fitting TRBD1. This CDR3 has 15 residues. The germline gives CDR1 SGHTA, CDR2 FQGNSA. V shed 5 bases, J shed 5 bases, and the junction held 8 bases outside the gene matches. The CDR3 is CASSDRDRGRETQYF. In nucleotides, the CDR3 is TGTGCCAGCAGCGATCGGGACAGGGGTAGGGAGACCCAGTACTTC.